These 32 T cell receptor beta chains came from one sample sequenced in a study of cytomegalovirus exposure and HLA in healthy donors. PCR employed 60 Vbeta and 13 Jbeta primers. Some clones are missing from TCRdb's copy, which holds only in-frame ones; the method was immunoSEQ multiplex PCR. The table has roughly 150,000 clones, roughly 9.8% seen once. Sample: PBMCs. Source of these receptors: a man between 50 and 59 years old in good health and CMV-seronegative.

V and J are TRBV28 and TRBJ2-7; 10 bases line up with TRBD2. Germline V CDR1 and CDR2: MDHEN, SYDVKM. V lost 6 bases, J lost 5 bases, and 7 bases stayed unmatched. The CDR3 is made up of 14 amino acids. CDR3 bases: TGTGCCAGCAGCCGTCTAGCGGGAGTCCACGAGCAGTACTTC. This codes for CASSRLAGVHEQYF. Supplemented by reference TRBV28 and TRBJ2-7, the full variable domain reads DVKVTQSSRYLVKRTGEKVFLECVQDMDHENMFWYRQDPGLGLRLIYFSYDVKMKEKGDIPEGYSVSREKKERFSLILESASTNQTSMYLCASSRLAGVHEQYFGPGTRLTVT.

The rearrangement joins TRBV6-6 to TRBJ2-2; 9 positions match TRBD1. V was pared by 0 bases and J by 7 bases, with 3 bases of the junction left unmatched. Germline-derived CDR1 and CDR2 are MNHNY and SVGAGI (reference sequence). The CDR3 runs 15 residues. As DNA, the CDR3 is TGTGCCAGCAGTTACTCTAACAGGGGGCGCGGGGAGCTGTTTTTT. The encoded protein is CASSYSNRGRGELFF.

This clone was recorded a few times. CDR3 region: CASETGKGGGELFF. CDR3 bases: TGTGCCAGCGAGACAGGGAAAGGCGGCGGGGAGCTGTTTTTT. V usage is TRBV6-5 and J usage is TRBJ2-2; TRBD1 matches at 7 bases. V shed 8 bases, J shed 7 bases, and the junction held 10 bases outside the gene matches. The CDR3 covers 14 residues. The V gene's germline CDR1 is MNHEY and CDR2 SVGAGI.

The V and J genes are TRBV25-1 and TRBJ2-1; 7 bases match TRBD2. CDR1 is MGHDK, CDR2 SYGVNS, per germline. The J segment lost 9 bases and the V segment lost 3 bases, leaving 14 bases of the junction unmatched. CDR3 size: 16 residues. This CDR3 is CASSEKRGPPPSEQFF. The DNA for the CDR3 is TGTGCCAGCAGTGAGAAGCGGGGCCCCCCCCCTAGTGAGCAGTTCTTC. The whole variable domain, remainder taken from reference TRBV25-1 and TRBJ2-1, is EADIYQTPRYLVIGTGKKITLECSQTMGHDKMYWYQQDPGMELHLIHYSYGVNSTEKGDLSSESTVSRIRTEHFPLTLESARPSHTSQYLCASSEKRGPPPSEQFFGPGTRLTVL.

The rearrangement joins TRBV6-1 to TRBJ1-5; unclear D gene. V was trimmed by 0 bases and J by 0 bases, leaving 9 bases between them. CDR3 size: 16 residues. Germline lookup yields CDR1 MNHNS and CDR2 SASEGT. In DNA, the CDR3 is TGTGCCAGCAGTGAAGCTCGGGTCTATAGCAATCAGCCCCAGCATTTT. Amino acids: CASSEARVYSNQPQHF.

The rearrangement joins TRBV19 to TRBJ2-7, with 8 bases identical to TRBD2. This CDR3 spans 14 amino acids. The V gene end was trimmed by 5 bases and the J gene end by 4 bases; junction bases not matched to a gene: 7. CDR1 LNHDA and CDR2 SQIVND come from the germline V gene (reference sequence). This CDR3 reads CASSLAGGNYEQYF. CDR3 sequence (DNA): TGTGCCAGTAGTTTGGCGGGGGGTAATTACGAGCAGTACTTC.

This clone was counted between two and nine times. A read error may produce the germline difference seen at one junction end. This sample also contains other DNA sequences that code for the same CDR3. The chain uses TRBV2 and TRBJ1-1; D might be TRBD1 (5 bases). The CDR3 covers 15 residues. Germline loops: CDR1 SNHLY, CDR2 FYNNEI. CDR3 region: CASSSGGRPYTEAFF. The DNA for the CDR3 is TGTGCCAGCAGTTCGGGGGGACGGCCCTACACTGAAGCCTTCTTT.

This rearrangement joins TRBV7-6 to TRBJ2-1; D is perhaps TRBD2 (5 bases). CDR3 size: 13 residues. The germline V gene has CDR1 SGHVS and CDR2 FNYEAQ. Trimming removed 5 bases from V and 8 bases from J, with 13 bases in between. CDR3 sequence (DNA): TGTGCCAGCAGCCCCAGAGGGCGCGATGAGCAGTTCTTC. Its translation: CASSPRGRDEQFF.

This chain joins TRBV5-1 and TRBJ2-3, with 13 bases identical to TRBD2. CDR3 length equals 16 residues. Germline values: CDR1 SGHRS, CDR2 YFSETQ. V shed 4 bases and J 6 bases; nucleotides not matched to a gene: 8. The chain's CDR3 is CASSLGGLAGADTQYF. In DNA form, the CDR3 reads TGCGCCAGCAGCCTGGGAGGACTAGCGGGGGCTGATACGCAGTATTTT. Full variable domain (outside the CDR3, taken from reference TRBV5-1 and TRBJ2-3): KAGVTQTPRYLIKTRGQQVTLSCSPISGHRSVSWYQQTPGQGLQFLFEYFSETQRNKGNFPGRFSGRQFSNSRSEMNVSTLELGDSALYLCASSLGGLAGADTQYFGPGTRLTVL.

The chain links TRBV23-1 to TRBJ2-7, with D hard to call. TRBV23-1 is noted as an ORF with a role that remains uncertain. V lost 4 bases and J 0 bases, leaving 16 bases between the germline ends. CDR3 length: 16 residues. CDR3: CASSPACPPSSYEQYF. CDR3 nucleotide sequence: TGCGCCAGCAGTCCTGCCTGCCCCCCGAGCTCCTACGAGCAGTACTTC.

The rearrangement uses TRBV7-3 and TRBJ1-1; 9 bases match TRBD1. The V gene end was trimmed by 5 bases and the J gene end by 6 bases; junction bases not matched to a gene: 7. The CDR3 is 14 amino acids. The germline V gene has CDR1 SGHTA and CDR2 FQGTGA. The chain's CDR3 is CASSGGTGKSEAFF. CDR3 DNA sequence: TGTGCCAGCAGCGGGGGGACAGGGAAATCTGAAGCTTTCTTT.

This clone was found a few times. The chain combines TRBV29-1 with TRBJ2-7, with 10 nucleotides matching TRBD1. This CDR3 comprises 12 residues. V shed 5 bases, J shed 5 bases, and the junction held 3 bases outside the gene matches. Germline values: CDR1 SQVTM, CDR2 ANQGSEA. The CDR3 nucleotides read TGCAGCGTTCGACAGGGGGCCGACGAGCAGTACTTC. Its protein product is CSVRQGADEQYF.

The V and J genes are TRBV18 and TRBJ1-1; D is possibly TRBD1 (5 bases). Germline V gives CDR1 KGHSH, CDR2 LQKENI. The V and J ends lost 3 bases and 4 bases respectively, with 12 bases between them. The CDR3 covers 14 residues. This CDR3 is CASSPAGFPTEAFF. In DNA form, the CDR3 reads TGTGCCAGCTCACCGGCAGGGTTCCCCACTGAAGCTTTCTTT. Using reference TRBV18 and TRBJ1-1 for the parts outside the CDR3, the full variable domain is NAGVMQNPRHLVRRRGQEARLRCSPMKGHSHVYWYRQLPEEGLKFMVYLQKENIIDESGMPKERFSAEFPKEGPSILRIQQVVRGDSAAYFCASSPAGFPTEAFFGQGTRLTVV.

This clone has only a few counts. The chain has TRBV21-1 and TRBJ2-1; TRBD2 was called by the table and not checked on the DNA. TRBV21-1 is designated a pseudogene. CDR3 length: 16 residues. The CDR3, as DNA: TGTGCCAGCAGCAAACATAAGCTAGCGGGGGACCATGAGCAGTTCTTC. As protein: CASSKHKLAGDHEQFF.

The gene calls are TRBV2 and TRBJ2-7, with D tentatively TRBD2 (6 bases). The ends were cut back, 7 bases at V and 0 bases at J, with 13 bases in the middle. The germline gives CDR1 SNHLY, CDR2 FYNNEI. This CDR3 is built from 14 residues. CDR3 sequence reads: CASIPSGFSYEQYF. The CDR3, as DNA: TGTGCCAGCATCCCCAGCGGGTTCTCCTACGAGCAGTACTTC.

DNA of the CDR3: TGTGCCAGCAGTCTCGGGACAGGGGGCACAGATACGCAGTATTTT. Its protein product is CASSLGTGGTDTQYF. This chain links TRBV6-5 with TRBJ2-3, with TRBD1 identical over 10 bases. The CDR3 loop spans 15 amino acids. J gave up 1 base and V 5 bases, and 3 bases lay outside the gene matches. Germline V gene lookup returns CDR1 MNHEY and CDR2 SVGAGI.

The gene calls are TRBV5-1 and TRBJ1-1, with D possibly TRBD1 on 6 matching bases. V lost 0 bases and J lost 4, with 22 bases in between. The germline V gene encodes CDR1 SGHRS and CDR2 YFSETQ. The CDR3 loop spans 18 amino acids. The DNA of the CDR3 is TGCGCCAGCAGCTTGGAAGGGTCTCCACAGGGTTGGGGCACTGAAGCTTTCTTT. Amino acids: CASSLEGSPQGWGTEAFF.

In this sample, this clone turned up a few times. This chain joins TRBV19 and TRBJ1-1; 7 bases align to TRBD1. V was clipped by 5 bases and J by 3 bases; unmatched bases: 6. CDR3 size: 14 residues. CDR1 and CDR2 (germline): LNHDA, SQIVND (reference sequence). CDR3 DNA: TGTGCCAGTAGTTCAACAGGGACAGACACTGAAGCTTTCTTT. It codes for CASSSTGTDTEAFF.

V gene TRBV10-1 combines with J gene TRBJ1-6; maybe TRBD1 (6 bases). The V gene lost 2 bases and the J gene lost 10 bases, with 9 bases spanning the gap. The length of the CDR3 is 13 residues. Germline-derived CDR1 and CDR2 are WNHNN and SYGVQD (reference sequence). This CDR3 reads CASSEVQGSPLHF. CDR3 nucleotide sequence: TGCGCCAGCAGTGAGGTACAGGGATCACCCCTCCACTTT.

The rearrangement links TRBV5-1 to TRBJ1-5, with 7 bases identical to TRBD1. V trimming: 4 bases; J trimming: 6 bases; junction bases outside the gene matches: 16. Germline-derived CDR1 and CDR2 are SGHRS and YFSETQ. CDR3 length equals 17 residues. This CDR3 reads CASSLPTTGIGVQPQHF. DNA of the CDR3: TGCGCCAGCAGCCTACCGACGACAGGGATCGGAGTTCAGCCCCAGCATTTT.

This clone was seen a single time. The chain uses TRBV9 and TRBJ1-4; 11 bases match TRBD1. CDR3 length: 15 amino acids. Germline V gene lookup returns CDR1 SGDLS and CDR2 YYNGEE. V was pared by 4 bases and J by 7 bases, with 6 bases of the junction left unmatched. CDR3 in DNA: TGTGCCAGCAGCCCCCGGACAGGGGGCAGTGAAAAACTGTTTTTT. The encoded protein is CASSPRTGGSEKLFF.

J is TRBJ2-5 and V is TRBV4-1; D is ambiguous. The germline CDR1 and CDR2 sequences are MGHRA and YSYEKL. The CDR3 is 15 amino acids. With 2 bases removed from V and 2 bases from J, the gap between germline ends came to 12 bases. DNA for the CDR3: TGCGCCAGCAGCCAATACCCGAGGAGTCAAGAGACCCAGTACTTC. Translating it yields CASSQYPRSQETQYF.

This clone came up a few times. The J gene is TRBJ1-2, the V gene TRBV4-1, with 8 bases lining up with TRBD1. Looked up from germline, CDR1 is MGHRA and CDR2 is YSYEKL. Germline trimming cut 5 bases from V and 4 bases from J; bases unmatched to any gene: 15. The CDR3 has 17 amino acids. The CDR3 loop is CASSGQGAPTLLYGYTF. In DNA, the CDR3 is TGCGCCAGCAGCGGTCAGGGGGCCCCGACTCTCCTCTATGGCTACACCTTC.

J is TRBJ2-7 and V is TRBV5-6; TRBD2 aligns across 11 bases. Trimming removed 6 bases from V and 1 base from J; junction bases left unmatched: 6. Germline values: CDR1 SGHDT, CDR2 YYEEEE. There are 15 residues in the CDR3. CDR3 loop: CASTTLAGGSYEQYF. DNA of the CDR3: TGTGCCAGCACTACTCTAGCGGGAGGTTCCTACGAGCAGTACTTC.

CDR3 DNA: TGTGCCAGCAGTGATGCAGGTCCTAACTATGGCTACACCTTC. Encoded protein: CASSDAGPNYGYTF. The V gene is TRBV25-1, the J gene TRBJ1-2; D ambiguous. Deletions cut 3 bases from V and 0 bases from J, with 8 bases between. From germline, CDR1 is MGHDK and CDR2 SYGVNS. This CDR3 region has 14 residues.

This clone was detected a few times. The chain combines TRBV7-2 with TRBJ1-1; 9 bases align to TRBD1. The CDR3 loop spans 16 amino acids. CDR1 SGHTA and CDR2 FQGNSA come from the germline V gene. V lost 6 bases and J lost 4; bases outside the gene matches: 12. In nucleotides, the CDR3 is TGTGCCAGCAGTTTATCCGGGACAGGGTTGGGCACTGAAGCTTTCTTT. This translates into CASSLSGTGLGTEAFF.

This clone appeared a few times. This chain uses TRBV7-9 with TRBJ1-5, with D perhaps matching TRBD1 (5 bases). Germline V lookup: CDR1 SEHNR, CDR2 FQNEAQ (reference sequence). V was shortened by 1 base and J by 4 bases, with 11 bases between the two germline ends. The CDR3 is 15 residues long. The CDR3 here is CASSLGGSSNQPQHF. The CDR3 DNA sequence: TGTGCCAGCAGCTTAGGGGGCAGCTCAAATCAGCCCCAGCATTTT. The full variable domain, rest sourced from reference TRBV7-9 and TRBJ1-5, is DTGVSQNPRHKITKRGQNVTFRCDPISEHNRLYWYRQTLGQGPEFLTYFQNEAQLEKSRLLSDRFSAERPKGSFSTLEIQRTEQGDSAMYLCASSLGGSSNQPQHFGDGTRLSIL.

This clone came up a few times. The chain combines TRBV15 with TRBJ2-2, with D unresolved. With 0 bases removed from V and 6 bases from J, the gap between germline ends came to 5 bases. Germline-derived CDR1 and CDR2 are LNHNV and YYDKDF (reference sequence). This CDR3 spans 13 amino acids. Here the CDR3 DNA reads TGTGCCACCAGCAGAGATCGGTCCGGGGAGCTGTTTTTT. This translates into CATSRDRSGELFF.

The chain links TRBV2 to TRBJ1-3, with unresolved D. The CDR3 extends over 13 amino acids. Trimming left V 3 bases short and J 4 bases short, with 7 bases between. CDR1 SNHLY and CDR2 FYNNEI come from the germline V gene. CDR3 nucleotides: TGTGCCAGCAGTGAGGCCCAGGGAAACACCATATATTTT. Encoded protein: CASSEAQGNTIYF.

This clone was detected a few times. The chain's CDR3 is CASSQGPKETQYF. CDR3 coding DNA: TGTGCCAGTAGTCAGGGGCCCAAAGAGACCCAGTACTTC. V and J are TRBV19 and TRBJ2-5; a weak D match, TRBD1 (6 bases). Deletions cut 5 bases from V and 3 bases from J, with 10 bases between. The CDR3 spans 13 residues. Germline loops: CDR1 LNHDA, CDR2 SQIVND (reference sequence). Full variable domain (rest looked up from reference TRBV19 and TRBJ2-5): DGGITQSPKYLFRKEGQNVTLSCEQNLNHDAMYWYRQDPGQGLRLIYYSQIVNDFQKGDIAEGYSVSREKKESFPLTVTSAQKNPTAFYLCASSQGPKETQYFGPGTRLLVL.

This clone has a handful of counts. The rearrangement links TRBV5-6 to TRBJ2-2, with TRBD1 matching 11 bases. The ends lost 4 bases at V and 6 bases at J; junction bases unmatched: 8. There are 16 residues in the CDR3. Germline loops: CDR1 SGHDT, CDR2 YYEEEE. The CDR3, as DNA: TGTGCCAGCAGCCCCGAGCCGGGACAGGGGGCCGGGGAGCTGTTTTTT. The encoded protein is CASSPEPGQGAGELFF.

This chain joins TRBV5-1 and TRBJ2-2, with D unresolved. Germline CDR1 SGHRS, CDR2 YFSETQ. V gave up 1 base and J gave up 0 bases, with 16 bases separating them. CDR3 length: 18 residues. The CDR3 is CASSLRLEHTANTGELFF. As DNA, the CDR3 is TGCGCCAGCAGCTTGCGGCTAGAGCATACCGCGAACACCGGGGAGCTGTTTTTT.